A single sample gave rise to the 29 T cell receptor beta chains below, sequenced in a study of CD8+CD57+ T cells in acquired aplastic anemia. Whoever was chosen for sequencing had shown CD8+CD57+ cell expansion by flow cytometry. Genomic DNA was employed as the template in profiling TCR beta VDJ and CDR3. TCRdb redid the calling of the reads with MiXCR, one entry per CDR3 protein. The sample has 150,000 to 200,000 distinct CDR3 sequences; approximately 48% are singletons. The sequencing sample was made of sorted CD4+, CD8+, or CD8+CD57+ T cells (not recorded which) from PBMCs. All receptors derive from a human donor with aplastic anemia.

This chain uses TRBV6-1 with TRBJ2-3; D gene uncertain. This CDR3 is 16 amino acids long. Trimming took 5 bases from V and 1 from J, leaving 16 bases between them. The V gene's germline CDR1 is MNHNS and CDR2 SASEGT. CDR3 residues: CASSPPPRRGTDTQYF. The CDR3, as DNA: TGTGCCAGCAGTCCGCCCCCCCGGCGTGGCACAGATACGCAGTATTTT.

This clonotype has at least ten counts. The J gene is TRBJ1-2, the V gene TRBV2, with D hard to call. This CDR3 is built from 15 residues. Germline CDR1 is SNHLY and CDR2 is FYNNEI. V lost 4 bases, J lost 2 bases, and 14 bases lay in between. The CDR3 reads CASSVRLPGNYGYTF. CDR3 coding DNA: TGTGCCAGCAGTGTGCGGCTCCCAGGAAACTATGGCTACACCTTC. Full variable domain (outside the CDR3, taken from reference TRBV2 and TRBJ1-2): EPEVTQTPSHQVTQMGQEVILRCVPISNHLYFYWYRQILGQKVEFLVSFYNNEISEKSEIFDDQFSVERPDGSNFTLKIRSTKLEDSAMYFCASSVRLPGNYGYTFGSGTRLTVV.

This clonotype was picked up a small number of times. The V gene is TRBV5-4, the J gene TRBJ1-1; no clear D. Germline lookup yields CDR1 SGHNT and CDR2 YYREEE (reference sequence). CDR3 length: 17 amino acids. Trimming removed 0 bases at V and 0 bases at J, with 15 bases between. CDR3 nucleotides: TGTGCCAGCAGCTTGGCCACCGGGGAGAGCTTGAACACTGAAGCTTTCTTT. It specifies CASSLATGESLNTEAFF.

V and J are TRBV4-3 and TRBJ1-6; D unclear. CDR1 and CDR2 (germline): LGHNA, YSLEER. V lost 1 base, J lost 15 bases, and 16 bases lay in between. This CDR3 comprises 14 residues. CDR3 region: CASSQVPFLMFLHF. CDR3 bases: TGCGCCAGCAGCCAAGTGCCATTTCTTATGTTCCTCCACTTT.

The chain carries TRBV29-1 and TRBJ2-1, with D perhaps matching TRBD2 (7 bases). Trimming stripped 4 bases from V and 0 bases from J, with 10 bases between. Germline V lookup: CDR1 SQVTM, CDR2 ANQGSEA. This CDR3 has 14 residues. The CDR3 sequence: CSVGRGASYNEQFF. CDR3 in DNA: TGCAGCGTTGGTCGGGGGGCCTCCTACAATGAGCAGTTCTTC.

V usage is TRBV7-6 and J usage is TRBJ2-1, with 7 positions matching TRBD1. CDR1 is SGHVS and CDR2 is FNYEAQ in the germline V gene. This CDR3 is built from 18 residues. V shed 5 bases and J 0 bases; nucleotides not matched to a gene: 13. Here the CDR3 DNA reads TGTGCCAGCAGCCCAGCGAGGACAGGCCCTCGCTCCTACAATGAGCAGTTCTTC. This gives the protein CASSPARTGPRSYNEQFF.

This clonotype is a singleton in its sample. At one end the junction does not follow the germline gene, possibly because of a read error. The chain joins TRBV19 to TRBJ1-4; no definite D call. Germline CDR1 is LNHDA and CDR2 is SQIVND (reference sequence). The CDR3 consists of 14 residues. The CDR3 loop reads CASTIDVVGEKLFF. For the CDR3, the DNA is TGTGCCAGTACTATAGACGTGGTAGGCGAAAAACTGTTTTTT.

This clonotype has at least ten counts. The V and J genes are TRBV6-1 and TRBJ1-5, with TRBD1 matching over 11 bases. CDR1 is MNHNS and CDR2 is SASEGT in the germline V gene. The CDR3 totals 14 residues. The V gene end was trimmed by 10 bases and the J gene end by 0 bases; junction bases not matched to a gene: 2. The DNA of the CDR3 is TGTGCCACCGGACAGGGGGCTAGCAATCAGCCCCAGCATTTT. Its protein is CATGQGASNQPQHF.

The chain carries TRBV20-1 and TRBJ1-6, with 8 bases fitting TRBD1. The junction had 10 bases not matched to a gene; V was cut back by 3 bases and J by 9 bases. Germline values: CDR1 DFQATT, CDR2 SNEGSKA (reference sequence). This CDR3 spans 15 amino acids. Here the CDR3 reads CSASRDRISSSPLHF. Written as DNA, the CDR3 is TGCAGTGCTAGCCGGGACAGGATTTCCTCTTCACCCCTCCACTTT.

A note on this clonotype: The conserved phenylalanine or tryptophan is not found at the CDR3 terminus, so this likely reflects a read error. This sequence joins TRBV2 and TRBJ2-7, with unresolved D. With 3 bases removed from V and 6 bases from J, the gap between germline ends came to 9 bases. Germline-derived CDR1 and CDR2 are SNHLY and FYNNEI. This CDR3 is built from 12 residues. CDR3 sequence: CASSDKATEQYY. The DNA for the CDR3 is TGTGCCAGCAGTGATAAGGCCACCGAGCAGTACTAC.

This clonotype was observed a handful of times. Being one base from a much bigger clone, this may be a read error. The chain has TRBV5-1 and TRBJ2-1; D is possibly TRBD2 (5 bases). Germline values: CDR1 SGHRS, CDR2 YFSETQ. The V gene lost 3 bases and the J gene lost 8 bases, with 15 bases spanning the gap. This CDR3 comprises 14 residues. In DNA form, the CDR3 reads TGCGCCAGCAGCTCCCTGGACTTTCGGGATGAGCAGTTCTTC. It specifies CASSSLDFRDEQFF.

This chain's CDR3 is CASSLDKGYTF. The CDR3 nucleotides read TGTGCCAGCAGCTTGGATAAAGGCTACACCTTC. The chain couples TRBV7-9 to TRBJ1-2; no clear D gene. The CDR3 runs 11 residues. The V gene's germline CDR1 is SEHNR and CDR2 FQNEAQ (reference sequence). V gave up 3 bases and J gave up 8 bases, with 7 bases separating them.

This clonotype was counted many times. V is TRBV12-5 and J is TRBJ2-2, with TRBD1 as a possible D gene (6 bases). This CDR3 is 13 amino acids long. Trimming removed 9 bases at V and 1 base at J, with 9 bases between. Looked up from germline, CDR1 is LGHNT and CDR2 is FRNRAP. CDR3 sequence: CASGTRNTGELFF. CDR3 DNA sequence: TGTGCTAGCGGGACACGGAACACCGGGGAGCTGTTTTTT.

CDR3 in amino acids: CSVEGGDNQPQHF. The CDR3 DNA reads TGCAGCGTTGAAGGCGGGGACAATCAGCCCCAGCATTTT. The V and J genes are TRBV29-1 and TRBJ1-5; no reliable D call. The CDR3 is 13 residues long. Germline CDR1 is SQVTM and CDR2 is ANQGSEA. V was shortened by 1 base and J by 3 bases, with 7 bases between the two germline ends.

The CDR3 DNA is TGCAGCGTTGTTGGTTACGATGAGCAGTTCTTC. It is translated as CSVVGYDEQFF. The chain employs TRBV29-1 and TRBJ2-1, with unresolved D. The V end lost 4 bases, the J end lost 8 bases, and 9 bases lay between the germline ends. CDR3 length equals 11 residues. Germline V gene lookup returns CDR1 SQVTM and CDR2 ANQGSEA.

A few counts support this clonotype. The chain has TRBV2 and TRBJ2-7; D gene uncertain. Germline V CDR1 and CDR2: SNHLY, FYNNEI. This CDR3 is built from 14 residues. V lost 2 bases, J lost 2 bases, and 10 bases lay in between. The CDR3 loop reads CASSELAPPYEQYF. CDR3 nucleotides: TGTGCCAGCAGTGAACTGGCACCACCCTACGAGCAGTACTTC.

J is TRBJ2-7 and V is TRBV20-1; a possible D gene is TRBD1 (6 bases). Germline V gives CDR1 DFQATT, CDR2 SNEGSKA (reference sequence). V was trimmed by 6 bases and J by 4 bases, leaving 16 bases between them. The CDR3 totals 13 residues. As DNA, the CDR3 is TGCAGTGCCAGGACAGACCCAATTTACGAGCAGTACTTC. This codes for CSARTDPIYEQYF.

A remark on this clonotype: This sequence may be a read error, since a much larger clone differs from it by one base. The chain couples TRBV5-1 to TRBJ1-1; D gene ambiguous. CDR1 is SGHRS and CDR2 is YFSETQ in the germline V gene. This CDR3 has 12 amino acids. Deletions cut 5 bases from V and 5 bases from J, with 10 bases between. The CDR3: CASSDGGTEAFF. Here the CDR3 DNA reads TGCGCCAGCAGTGATGGTGGGACTGAAGCTTTCTTT.

The chain links TRBV15 to TRBJ2-7; the D is unclear. CDR3 size: 15 residues. V was clipped by 0 bases and J by 2 bases, with 11 bases between them. Germline CDR1 reads LNHNV; CDR2 reads YYDKDF (reference sequence). The CDR3 DNA reads TGTGCCACCAGCAGAGATATCAGTTACCCCTACGAGCAGTACTTC. It specifies CATSRDISYPYEQYF.

This clonotype was detected ten times or more. DNA of the CDR3: TGTGCCAGCAGCCAAAGGGGTGCGGGAAACTTAGGGGATACGCAGTATTTT. Translating gives CASSQRGAGNLGDTQYF. V gene TRBV4-2 combines with J gene TRBJ2-3; D perhaps matches TRBD2 (6 bases). The CDR3 has 17 residues. Trimming stripped 2 bases from V and 6 bases from J, with 21 bases between. Germline loops: CDR1 LGHNA, CDR2 YNFKEQ.

This clonotype was detected many times. The chain combines TRBV20-1 with TRBJ1-2, with 7 bases fitting TRBD1. The CDR3 is 18 amino acids. The V gene end was trimmed by 0 bases and the J gene end by 0 bases; junction bases not matched to a gene: 13. Germline V gene data show CDR1 as DFQATT and CDR2 as SNEGSKA (reference sequence). CDR3: CSARDLAGGGRPNYGYTF. The CDR3 DNA reads as TGCAGTGCTAGAGATCTTGCAGGGGGGGGTCGGCCTAACTATGGCTACACCTTC.

This clonotype was seen more than once but under ten times. The genes are TRBV2 and TRBJ2-3; the match to TRBD2 covers 8 bases. The CDR3 is made up of 15 amino acids. Germline V gene data show CDR1 as SNHLY and CDR2 as FYNNEI. Trimming took 3 bases from V and 8 from J; bases not matched to a gene: 10. CDR3 bases: TGTGCCAGCAGTGAGGAGGTAGCGGGATCCGGTACGCAGTATTTT. Its translation is CASSEEVAGSGTQYF.

The chain couples TRBV19 to TRBJ2-1, with a tentative D call TRBD1 (5 bases). The length of the CDR3 is 13 residues. From germline, CDR1 is LNHDA and CDR2 SQIVND (reference sequence). Deletions cut 5 bases from V and 7 bases from J, with 12 bases between. The chain's CDR3 is CASSSRTPNEQFF. CDR3 bases: TGTGCCAGTAGTTCCCGGACACCGAATGAGCAGTTCTTC.

This clonotype was counted at least ten times. J is TRBJ2-5 and V is TRBV15, with TRBD2 as a possible D gene (6 bases). V was clipped by 3 bases and J by 4 bases, with 15 bases between them. Germline-derived CDR1 and CDR2 are LNHNV and YYDKDF (reference sequence). The CDR3 loop spans 15 amino acids. The CDR3 DNA reads TGTGCCACCAGCAGGGGGGGACGGGATCTAGAGACCCAGTACTTC. Translation: CATSRGGRDLETQYF. The whole variable domain, remainder taken from reference TRBV15 and TRBJ2-5, is DAMVIQNPRYQVTQFGKPVTLSCSQTLNHNVMYWYQQKSSQAPKLLFHYYDKDFNNEADTPDNFQSRRPNTSFCFLDIRSPGLGDTAMYLCATSRGGRDLETQYFGPGTRLLVL.

Comment on this clonotype: This clone may be a read error of a much larger clone one base away. The genes are TRBV7-9 and TRBJ1-3, with 7 bases that match TRBD1. The CDR3 runs 15 residues. V lost 11 bases and J lost 0; bases outside the gene matches: 10. The germline V gene encodes CDR1 SEHNR and CDR2 FQNEAQ (reference sequence). In DNA, the CDR3 is TGTGCCGTAAACCCGGGACAGAGCTCTGGAAACACCATATATTTT. This codes for CAVNPGQSSGNTIYF.

The chain employs TRBV5-4 and TRBJ1-6; a weak D match, TRBD1 (5 bases). The CDR3 length is 14 residues. Per germline, CDR1 SGHNT and CDR2 YYREEE (reference sequence). V was trimmed by 6 bases and J by 8 bases, leaving 15 bases between them. The CDR3 loop reads CASTNGQGDSPLHF. CDR3 bases: TGTGCCAGCACAAATGGGCAGGGAGATTCACCCCTCCACTTT.

This clonotype was observed at least ten times. The chain recombines TRBV20-1 with TRBJ2-7; the match to TRBD1 covers 7 bases. V dropped 5 bases and J dropped 5; count of bases not matched to a gene: 6. Germline V gene sequence: CDR1 DFQATT, CDR2 SNEGSKA (reference sequence). The CDR3 contains 12 residues. CDR3 coding DNA: TGCAGTGCTCATGACAGGGACCACGAGCAGTACTTC. Protein: CSAHDRDHEQYF.

The chain links TRBV24-1 to TRBJ1-5; 8 bases line up with TRBD1. With V trimmed by 1 base and J by 4 bases, 2 bases remained unmatched. The germline V gene encodes CDR1 KGHDR and CDR2 SFDVKD. There are 15 residues in the CDR3. CDR3 sequence (DNA): TGTGCCACCAGTGATTTACAGGGGGGTAATCAGCCCCAGCATTTT. Its protein is CATSDLQGGNQPQHF.

In its sample, this clonotype was seen many times. V and J are TRBV7-2 and TRBJ1-5; a weak D match, TRBD1 (6 bases). The CDR3 loop spans 15 amino acids. The germline V gene encodes CDR1 SGHTA and CDR2 FQGNSA. Trimming took 1 base from V and 2 from J, leaving 9 bases between them. Here the CDR3 reads CASSLGRGGNQPQHF. In DNA, the CDR3 is TGTGCCAGCAGCTTAGGCAGGGGAGGCAATCAGCCCCAGCATTTT.